These 18 T cell receptor beta chains share one sample of origin, sequenced in a study of chemoradiotherapy in HPV16-positive cancers. The table came from immunoSEQ multiplex PCR; TCRdb's copy has only in-frame clones and leaves some out. Of roughly 1,800 clones in the sample, about 85% were seen once. The sequencing used tumor tissue, collected from a patient who underwent chemoradiotherapy. Receptor source: a human donor with HPV-associated anogenital cancer.

The V and J genes are TRBV19 and TRBJ1-5; the match to TRBD1 covers 7 bases. The CDR3 contains 13 residues. Germline V gene lookup returns CDR1 LNHDA and CDR2 SQIVND (reference sequence). Losses at the gene ends were 10 bases for V and 6 bases for J; bases not matched to a gene: 9. DNA for the CDR3: TGTGCCACGGCTCCAGGGGGAGGTCAGCCCCAGCATTTT. Translation: CATAPGGGQPQHF.

V and J are TRBV7-2 and TRBJ1-1; D remains ambiguous. Trimming took 3 bases from V and 2 from J, leaving 7 bases between them. Germline assignment: CDR1 SGHTA and CDR2 FQGNSA. CDR3 size: 13 residues. Here the CDR3 reads CASSFNSNTEAFF. CDR3 in DNA: TGTGCCAGCAGCTTCAACAGTAACACTGAAGCTTTCTTT.

The rearrangement links TRBV14 to TRBJ2-7, with D hard to call. The CDR3 has 12 amino acids. The V gene lost 0 bases and the J gene lost 6 bases, with 6 bases spanning the gap. The germline gives CDR1 SGHDN, CDR2 FVKESK. The CDR3: CASSQDRIEQYF. The CDR3 DNA is TGTGCCAGCAGCCAAGATAGGATCGAGCAGTACTTC. Looking up the rest from reference TRBV14 and TRBJ2-7 gives the full variable domain: EAGVTQFPSHSVIEKGQTVTLRCDPISGHDNLYWYRRVMGKEIKFLLHFVKESKQDESGMPNNRFLAERTGGTYSTLKVQPAELEDSGVYFCASSQDRIEQYFGPGTRLTVT.

This chain joins TRBV7-9 and TRBJ2-7; tentatively, D is TRBD2 (7 bases). This CDR3 region has 15 residues. The germline gives CDR1 SEHNR, CDR2 FQNEAQ (reference sequence). With 5 bases removed from V and 2 bases from J, the gap between germline ends came to 16 bases. The CDR3 sequence is CASSPPGGGTYEQYF. CDR3 DNA sequence: TGTGCCAGCAGCCCCCCGGGCGGGGGCACCTACGAGCAGTACTTC.

The rearrangement uses TRBV7-9 and TRBJ1-5, with D maybe TRBD1 (5 bases). CDR1 is SEHNR and CDR2 is FQNEAQ in the germline V gene (reference sequence). The CDR3 has 13 amino acids. V lost 3 bases, J lost 5 bases, and 8 bases lay in between. CDR3 in DNA: TGTGCCAGCAGCTTGGGCAGGGATCAGCCCCAGCATTTT. Translated: CASSLGRDQPQHF.

The chain recombines TRBV11-2 with TRBJ2-5; D remains ambiguous. Trimming took off 1 base at V and 7 bases at J, with 13 bases between the two ends. The CDR3 extends over 14 amino acids. Germline V gene data show CDR1 as SGHAT and CDR2 as FQNNGV. The CDR3 nucleotides read TGTGCCAGCAGCTTAGGTCGGGTCGATCCGACCCAGTACTTC. Amino acid sequence: CASSLGRVDPTQYF. The complete variable domain, with remaining parts taken from reference TRBV11-2 and TRBJ2-5, reads EAGVAQSPRYKIIEKRQSVAFWCNPISGHATLYWYQQILGQGPKLLIQFQNNGVVDDSQLPKDRFSAERLKGVDSTLKIQPAKLEDSAVYLCASSLGRVDPTQYFGPGTRLLVL.

The rearrangement uses TRBV5-4 and TRBJ1-1; the D is unclear. The CDR3 length is 16 residues. Germline V lookup: CDR1 SGHNT, CDR2 YYREEE (reference sequence). Deletions cut 2 bases from V and 0 bases from J, with 14 bases between. The CDR3 nucleotides are TGTGCCAGCAGCTTCGACGGGCGGGTGATGAACACTGAAGCTTTCTTT. Protein sequence: CASSFDGRVMNTEAFF.

The rearrangement joins TRBV6-1 to TRBJ2-2; 8 bases map to TRBD2. J was trimmed by 3 bases and V by 4 bases; bases with no gene match: 1. The CDR3 totals 14 residues. Germline CDR1 reads MNHNS; CDR2 reads SASEGT. The CDR3 bases are TGTGCCAGCAGTGTTAGCGGGGACACCGGGGAGCTGTTTTTT. Translated, it gives CASSVSGDTGELFF.

The chain is built from TRBV10-1 and TRBJ1-1; D gene unclear. The V gene's germline CDR1 is WNHNN and CDR2 SYGVQD (reference sequence). Trimming took 2 bases from V and 2 from J, leaving 3 bases between them. The CDR3 loop spans 12 amino acids. CDR3: CASSEDNTEAFF. In nucleotides, the CDR3 is TGCGCCAGCAGTGAGGACAACACTGAAGCTTTCTTT.

The genes are TRBV28 and TRBJ2-1, with a possible D match to TRBD1 (5 bases). CDR3 size: 12 residues. CDR1 and CDR2 (germline): MDHEN, SYDVKM. The V end was cut by 9 bases, the J end by 8 bases, with 14 bases between. The CDR3 region is CASNRGSYEQFF. CDR3 sequence (DNA): TGTGCCAGTAATAGGGGAAGCTATGAGCAGTTCTTC.

The chain has TRBV19 and TRBJ2-5, with D uncertain. This CDR3 region has 13 residues. The V end was cut by 1 base, the J end by 2 bases, with 5 bases between. From germline, CDR1 is LNHDA and CDR2 SQIVND (reference sequence). This CDR3 is CASSIVLQETQYF. DNA of the CDR3: TGTGCCAGTAGTATAGTTCTACAAGAGACCCAGTACTTC.

CDR3 nucleotide sequence: TGTGCCAGCAGCTTTGGTGGTAGCGGGAACTACAATGAGCAGTTCTTC. Residues: CASSFGGSGNYNEQFF. This sequence joins TRBV7-8 and TRBJ2-1; TRBD2 matches 8 bases. V lost 3 bases and J lost 3; bases outside the gene matches: 7. The CDR3 contains 16 residues. The germline V gene has CDR1 SGHVS and CDR2 FQNEAQ.

The J gene is TRBJ2-3, the V gene TRBV6-4; TRBD2 is a possible D gene (5 bases). V was clipped by 0 bases and J by 0 bases, with 10 bases between them. The germline V gene has CDR1 MRHNA and CDR2 SNTAGT. The CDR3 extends over 16 amino acids. The DNA for the CDR3 is TGTGCCAGCAGTGACTCGAGCGGTTCTAGCACAGATACGCAGTATTTT. It is translated as CASSDSSGSSTDTQYF.

The chain combines TRBV6-1 with TRBJ2-2; D is unresolved. The CDR3 has 15 residues. The V gene lost 6 bases and the J gene lost 1 base, with 12 bases spanning the gap. Per the germline V gene, CDR1 is MNHNS and CDR2 is SASEGT. The CDR3 nucleotides read TGTGCCAGCAGCTGGGGATGGGTGAACACCGGGGAGCTGTTTTTT. Translation: CASSWGWVNTGELFF.

The chain recombines TRBV19 with TRBJ2-7, with a weak D call TRBD2 (7 bases). The length of the CDR3 is 16 residues. Germline loops: CDR1 LNHDA, CDR2 SQIVND (reference sequence). V lost 5 bases and J 1 base, leaving 18 bases between the germline ends. The CDR3 nucleotides read TGTGCCAGTAGTCCCTTCGGGGGCGGGAGTTCCTACGAGCAGTACTTC. Residues: CASSPFGGGSSYEQYF.

This clone was observed a single time. This chain uses TRBV30 with TRBJ2-3; TRBD2 agrees at 11 bases. Trimming took 3 bases from V and 2 from J; bases not matched to a gene: 1. The V gene's germline CDR1 is GTSNPN and CDR2 SVGIG (reference sequence). This CDR3 has 14 amino acids. The chain's CDR3 is CAWRGLAVTDTQYF. The CDR3 DNA reads as TGTGCCTGGAGGGGACTAGCGGTCACAGATACGCAGTATTTT.

The chain couples TRBV20-1 to TRBJ2-1; D is perhaps TRBD2 (6 bases). The V end was cut by 5 bases, the J end by 4 bases, with 6 bases between. The CDR3 is 11 amino acids. CDR1 is DFQATT, CDR2 SNEGSKA, per germline (reference sequence). This CDR3 reads CSAGGYNEQFF. CDR3 DNA sequence: TGCAGTGCTGGGGGGTACAATGAGCAGTTCTTC.

The gene calls are TRBV11-2 and TRBJ2-5; a weak D match, TRBD2 (6 bases). There are 19 residues in the CDR3. Germline CDR1 and CDR2: SGHAT and FQNNGV. V lost 6 bases and J lost 5, with 31 bases in between. The CDR3, as DNA: TGTGCCAGCAGGCTCGCCGCACGTAGCTTAGTGACTAGTTCGGAGACCCAGTACTTC. Its protein is CASRLAARSLVTSSETQYF.